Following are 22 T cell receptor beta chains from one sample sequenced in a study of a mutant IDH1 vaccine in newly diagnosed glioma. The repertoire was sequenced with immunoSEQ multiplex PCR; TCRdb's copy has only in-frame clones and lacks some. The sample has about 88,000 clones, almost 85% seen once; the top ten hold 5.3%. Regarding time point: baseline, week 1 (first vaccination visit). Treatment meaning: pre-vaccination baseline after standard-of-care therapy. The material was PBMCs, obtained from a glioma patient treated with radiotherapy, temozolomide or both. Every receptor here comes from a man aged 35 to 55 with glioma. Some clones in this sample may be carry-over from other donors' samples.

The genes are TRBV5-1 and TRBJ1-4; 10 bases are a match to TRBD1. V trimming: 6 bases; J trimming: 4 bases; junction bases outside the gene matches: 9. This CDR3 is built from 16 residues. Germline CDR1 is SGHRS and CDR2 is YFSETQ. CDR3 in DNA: TGCGCCAGCAACCCCGGGACAGGGGTGTATAATGAAAAACTGTTTTTT. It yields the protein CASNPGTGVYNEKLFF. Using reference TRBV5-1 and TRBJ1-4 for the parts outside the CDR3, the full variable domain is KAGVTQTPRYLIKTRGQQVTLSCSPISGHRSVSWYQQTPGQGLQFLFEYFSETQRNKGNFPGRFSGRQFSNSRSEMNVSTLELGDSALYLCASNPGTGVYNEKLFFGSGTQLSVL.

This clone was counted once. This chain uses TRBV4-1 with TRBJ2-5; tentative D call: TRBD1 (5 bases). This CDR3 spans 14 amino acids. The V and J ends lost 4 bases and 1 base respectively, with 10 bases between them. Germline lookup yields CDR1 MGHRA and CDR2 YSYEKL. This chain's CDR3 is CASSLRTSQETQYF. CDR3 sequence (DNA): TGCGCCAGCAGCCTTCGGACAAGCCAAGAGACCCAGTACTTC.

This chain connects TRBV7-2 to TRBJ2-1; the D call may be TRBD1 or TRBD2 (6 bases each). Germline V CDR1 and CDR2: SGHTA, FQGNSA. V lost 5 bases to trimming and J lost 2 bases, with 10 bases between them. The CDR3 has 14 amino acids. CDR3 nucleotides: TGTGCCAGCAGCAAAAGGGGGGCCTACAATGAGCAGTTCTTC. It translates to CASSKRGAYNEQFF.

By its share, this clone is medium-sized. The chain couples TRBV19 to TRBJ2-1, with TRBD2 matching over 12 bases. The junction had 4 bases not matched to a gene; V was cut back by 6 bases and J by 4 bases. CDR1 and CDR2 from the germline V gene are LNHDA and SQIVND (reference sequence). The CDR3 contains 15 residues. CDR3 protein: CASSRTSGDYNEQFF. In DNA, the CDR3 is TGTGCCAGTAGCCGGACTAGCGGGGATTACAATGAGCAGTTCTTC.

The CDR3 DNA reads TGTGCCTGGAGCCAGCCCGGGACAGGGAATGAAAAACTGTTTTTT. It is translated as CAWSQPGTGNEKLFF. The chain uses TRBV30 and TRBJ1-4; 9 bases map to TRBD1. With 3 bases clipped from V and 5 bases from J, the junction kept 7 bases outside the gene matches. CDR1 and CDR2 from the germline V gene are GTSNPN and SVGIG (reference sequence). The CDR3 contains 15 residues. The full variable domain, its missing parts supplied by reference TRBV30 and TRBJ1-4, is SQTIHQWPATLVQPVGSPLSLECTVEGTSNPNLYWYRQAAGRGLQLLFYSVGIGQISSEVPQNLSASRPQDRQFILSSKKLLLSDSGFYLCAWSQPGTGNEKLFFGSGTQLSVL.

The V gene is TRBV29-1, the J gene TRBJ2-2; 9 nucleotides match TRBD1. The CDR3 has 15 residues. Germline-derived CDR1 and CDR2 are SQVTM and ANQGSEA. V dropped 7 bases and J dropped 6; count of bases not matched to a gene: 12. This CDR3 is CSAWGQGGSAGELFF. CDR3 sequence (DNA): TGCAGCGCATGGGGACAGGGCGGTTCGGCCGGGGAGCTGTTTTTT.

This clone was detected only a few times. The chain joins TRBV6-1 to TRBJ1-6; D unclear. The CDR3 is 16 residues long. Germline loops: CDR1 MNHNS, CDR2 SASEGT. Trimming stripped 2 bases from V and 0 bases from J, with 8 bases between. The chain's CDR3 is CASSELISSYNSPLHF. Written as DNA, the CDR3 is TGTGCCAGCAGTGAACTAATCAGCTCCTATAATTCACCCCTCCACTTT.

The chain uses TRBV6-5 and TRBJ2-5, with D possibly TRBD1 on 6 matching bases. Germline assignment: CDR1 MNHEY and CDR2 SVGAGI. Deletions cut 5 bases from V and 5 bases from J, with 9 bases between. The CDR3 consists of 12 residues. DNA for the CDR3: TGTGCCAGCAGTGCTAGGGGGGAGACCCAGTACTTC. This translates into CASSARGETQYF.

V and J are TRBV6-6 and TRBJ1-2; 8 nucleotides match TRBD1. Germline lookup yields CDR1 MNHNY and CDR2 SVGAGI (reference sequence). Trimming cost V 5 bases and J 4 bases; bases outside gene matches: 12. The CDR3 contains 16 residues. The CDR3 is CASSRRDRGASYGYTF. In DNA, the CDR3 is TGTGCCAGCAGTCGAAGAGACAGGGGCGCGAGCTATGGCTACACCTTC.

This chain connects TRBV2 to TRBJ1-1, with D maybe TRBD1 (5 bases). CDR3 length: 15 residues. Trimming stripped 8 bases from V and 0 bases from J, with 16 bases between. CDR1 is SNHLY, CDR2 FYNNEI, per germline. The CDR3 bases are TGTGCCAGCTCTCTCCAGGGTCGGGTGAACACTGAAGCTTTCTTT. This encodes CASSLQGRVNTEAFF.

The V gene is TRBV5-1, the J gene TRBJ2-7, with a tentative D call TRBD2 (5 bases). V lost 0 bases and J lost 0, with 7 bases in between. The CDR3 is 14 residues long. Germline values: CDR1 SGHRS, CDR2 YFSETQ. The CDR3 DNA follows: TGCGCCAGCAGCTTGGCACTAGACTCCTACGAGCAGTACTTC. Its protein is CASSLALDSYEQYF.

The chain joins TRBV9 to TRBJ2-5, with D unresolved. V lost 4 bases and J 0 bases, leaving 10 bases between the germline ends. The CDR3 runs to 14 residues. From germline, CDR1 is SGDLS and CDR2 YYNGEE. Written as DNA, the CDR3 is TGTGCCAGCAGCCCGCACTTGTACCAAGAGACCCAGTACTTC. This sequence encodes CASSPHLYQETQYF.

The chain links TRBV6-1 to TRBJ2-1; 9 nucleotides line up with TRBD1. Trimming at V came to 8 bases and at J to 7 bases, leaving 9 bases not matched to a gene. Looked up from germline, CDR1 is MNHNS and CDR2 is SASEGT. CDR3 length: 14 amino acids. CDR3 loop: CASGAGTGLNEQFF. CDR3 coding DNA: TGTGCCAGCGGAGCCGGGACAGGGCTAAATGAGCAGTTCTTC.

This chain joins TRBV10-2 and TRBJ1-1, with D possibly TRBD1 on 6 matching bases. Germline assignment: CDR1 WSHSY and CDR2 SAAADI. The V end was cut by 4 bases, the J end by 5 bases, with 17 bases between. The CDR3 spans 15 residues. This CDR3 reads CASSVVAGVWTEAFF. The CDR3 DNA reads TGCGCCAGCAGTGTAGTGGCAGGGGTGTGGACTGAAGCTTTCTTT.

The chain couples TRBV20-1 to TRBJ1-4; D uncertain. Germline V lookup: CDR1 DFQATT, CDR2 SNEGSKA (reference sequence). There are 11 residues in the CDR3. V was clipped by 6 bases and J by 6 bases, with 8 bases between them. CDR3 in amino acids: CSAPGDEKLFF. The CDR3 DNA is TGCAGTGCCCCAGGCGATGAAAAACTGTTTTTT.

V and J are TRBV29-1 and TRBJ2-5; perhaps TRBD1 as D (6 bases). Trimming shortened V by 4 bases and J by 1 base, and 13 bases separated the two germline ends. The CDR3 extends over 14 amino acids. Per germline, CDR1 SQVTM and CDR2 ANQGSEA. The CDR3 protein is CSVGLVGAQETQYF. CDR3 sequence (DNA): TGCAGCGTTGGACTCGTGGGGGCCCAAGAGACCCAGTACTTC.

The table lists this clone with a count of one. The CDR3 loop reads CASSLAGTGYEQYF. The CDR3 DNA follows: TGCGCCAGCAGCTTGGCCGGGACAGGGTACGAGCAGTACTTC. The chain joins TRBV5-1 to TRBJ2-7; 9 positions agree with TRBD1. V shed 0 bases and J 4 bases; nucleotides not matched to a gene: 2. The CDR3 has 14 residues. Germline V lookup: CDR1 SGHRS, CDR2 YFSETQ.

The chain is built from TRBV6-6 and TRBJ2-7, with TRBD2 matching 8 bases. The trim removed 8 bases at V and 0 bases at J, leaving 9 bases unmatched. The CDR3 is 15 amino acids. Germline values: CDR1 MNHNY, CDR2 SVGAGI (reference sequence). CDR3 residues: CASGAGADSSYEQYF. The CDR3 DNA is TGTGCCAGCGGAGCGGGGGCCGATAGCTCCTACGAGCAGTACTTC.

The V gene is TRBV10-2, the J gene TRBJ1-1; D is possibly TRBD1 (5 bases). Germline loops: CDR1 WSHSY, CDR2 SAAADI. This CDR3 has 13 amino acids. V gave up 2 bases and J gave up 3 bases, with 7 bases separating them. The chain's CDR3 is CASSEGGDTEAFF. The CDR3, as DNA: TGCGCCAGCAGTGAGGGGGGGGACACTGAAGCTTTCTTT.

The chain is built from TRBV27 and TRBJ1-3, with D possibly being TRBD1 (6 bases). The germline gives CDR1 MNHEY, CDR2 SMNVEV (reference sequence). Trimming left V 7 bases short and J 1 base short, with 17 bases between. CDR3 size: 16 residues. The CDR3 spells CASKGPGAGSGNTIYF. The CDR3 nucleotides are TGTGCCAGCAAGGGGCCAGGGGCTGGGTCTGGAAACACCATATATTTT.

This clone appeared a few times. CDR3 sequence (DNA): TGCGCCAGCAGCCCCGGACTATATAATTCACCCCTCCACTTT. Protein: CASSPGLYNSPLHF. This rearrangement joins TRBV4-1 to TRBJ1-6; D gene unclear. CDR3 length: 14 amino acids. Germline V gene data show CDR1 as MGHRA and CDR2 as YSYEKL. The V end lost 4 bases, the J end lost 4 bases, and 8 bases lay between the germline ends.

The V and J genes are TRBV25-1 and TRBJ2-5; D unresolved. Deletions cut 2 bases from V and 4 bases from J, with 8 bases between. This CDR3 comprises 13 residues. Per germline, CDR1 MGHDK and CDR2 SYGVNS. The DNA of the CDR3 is TGTGCCAGCAGTGAACCCGCCCGAGAGACCCAGTACTTC. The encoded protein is CASSEPARETQYF.